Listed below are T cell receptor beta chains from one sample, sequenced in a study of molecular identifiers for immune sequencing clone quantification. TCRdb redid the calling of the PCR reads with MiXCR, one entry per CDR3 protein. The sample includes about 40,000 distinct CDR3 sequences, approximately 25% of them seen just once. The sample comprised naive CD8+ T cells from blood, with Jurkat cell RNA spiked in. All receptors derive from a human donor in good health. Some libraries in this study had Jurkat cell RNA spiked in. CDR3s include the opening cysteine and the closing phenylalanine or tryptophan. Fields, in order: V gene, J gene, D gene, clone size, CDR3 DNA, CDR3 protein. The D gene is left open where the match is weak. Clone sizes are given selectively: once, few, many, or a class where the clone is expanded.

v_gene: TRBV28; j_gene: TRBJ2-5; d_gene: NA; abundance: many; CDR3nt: TGTGCCAGCAGTGCCCAGAGGGTAGAGACCCAGTACTTC; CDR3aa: CASSAQRVETQYF
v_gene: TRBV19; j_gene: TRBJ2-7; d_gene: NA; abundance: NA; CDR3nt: TGTGCCACCGCACCCGGACAGTACTCCTACGAGCAGTACTTC; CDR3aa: CATAPGQYSYEQYF
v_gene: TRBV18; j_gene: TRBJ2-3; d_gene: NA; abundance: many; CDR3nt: TGTGCCAGCTCCTCTCTCGCGGGCCCAGATACGCAGTATTTT; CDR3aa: CASSSLAGPDTQYF
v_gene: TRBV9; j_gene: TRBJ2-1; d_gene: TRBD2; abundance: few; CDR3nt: TGTGCCAGCACCAGGACTAGCGGGCTAACCTACAATGAGCAGTTCTTC; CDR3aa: CASTRTSGLTYNEQFF
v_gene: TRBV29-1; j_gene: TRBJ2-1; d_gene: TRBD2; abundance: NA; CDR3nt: TGCAGCGTTGATACTAGCGGCCAACCCTCCTACAATGAGCAGTTCTTC; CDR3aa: CSVDTSGQPSYNEQFF
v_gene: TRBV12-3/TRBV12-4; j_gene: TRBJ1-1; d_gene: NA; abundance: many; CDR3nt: TGTGCCAGCAGTTTCGGCACTGAAGCTTTCTTT; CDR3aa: CASSFGTEAFF
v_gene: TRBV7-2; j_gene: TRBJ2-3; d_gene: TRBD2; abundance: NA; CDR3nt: TGTGCCAGCAGCTTAGGGGTGGGACTAGGAGTAGATACGCAGTATTTT; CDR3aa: CASSLGVGLGVDTQYF
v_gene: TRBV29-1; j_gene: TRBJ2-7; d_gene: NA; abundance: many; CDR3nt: TGCAGCGTCGAAGTAGTGGGAGAGCAGTACTTC; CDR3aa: CSVEVVGEQYF
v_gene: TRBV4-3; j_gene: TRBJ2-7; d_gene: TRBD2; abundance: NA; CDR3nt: TGCGCCAGCAGCCAAGGGCCTGGTGGACTAGCGGGCTCGCCATCCTACGAGCAGTACTTC; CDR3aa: CASSQGPGGLAGSPSYEQYF
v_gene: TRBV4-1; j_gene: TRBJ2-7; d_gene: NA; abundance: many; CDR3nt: TGCGCCAGCAGCCAAGAACCGGGACCGACTACCTACGAGCAGTACTTC; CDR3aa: CASSQEPGPTTYEQYF
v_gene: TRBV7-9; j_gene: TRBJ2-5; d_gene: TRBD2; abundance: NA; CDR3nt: TGTGCCAGCAGCTCCTACCCGGGACTAGCGGGGGGCCAAGAGCCCCAGTACTTC; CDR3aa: CASSSYPGLAGGQEPQYF
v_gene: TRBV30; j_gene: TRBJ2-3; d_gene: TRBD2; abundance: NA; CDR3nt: TGTGCCTGGAGTAAACTAGCGGGGGATTTCACAGATACGCAGTATTTT; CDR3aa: CAWSKLAGDFTDTQYF
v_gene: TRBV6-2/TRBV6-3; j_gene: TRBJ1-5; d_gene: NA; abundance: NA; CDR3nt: TGTGCCAGCAGTTACTCCACCTCAGGGCTGCAGCCCCAGCATTTT; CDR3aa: CASSYSTSGLQPQHF
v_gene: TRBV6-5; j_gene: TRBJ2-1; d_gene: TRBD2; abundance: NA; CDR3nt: TGTGCCAGCGGTCAACTAGCGGGGAGCTACAATGAGCAGTTCTTC; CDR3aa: CASGQLAGSYNEQFF
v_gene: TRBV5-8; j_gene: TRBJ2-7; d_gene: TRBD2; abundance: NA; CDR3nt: TGTGCCAGCAGCATAGCGGGAGAGCTTACGTACGAGCAGTACTTC; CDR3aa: CASSIAGELTYEQYF
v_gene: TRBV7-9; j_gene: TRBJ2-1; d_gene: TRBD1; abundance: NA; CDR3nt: TGTGCCAGCAGCTCGGGACAGGGGGCGCACGATGAGCAGTTCTTC; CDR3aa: CASSSGQGAHDEQFF
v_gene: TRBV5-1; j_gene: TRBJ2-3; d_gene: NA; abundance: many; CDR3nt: TGCGCCAGCAGCTCCTCTAGCACAGATACGCAGTATTTT; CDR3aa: CASSSSSTDTQYF
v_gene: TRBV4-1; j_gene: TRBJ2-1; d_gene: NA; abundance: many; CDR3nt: TGCGCCAGCAGCCAAGTCTATGCGGCGAGTTACAATGAGCAGTTCTTC; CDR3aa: CASSQVYAASYNEQFF
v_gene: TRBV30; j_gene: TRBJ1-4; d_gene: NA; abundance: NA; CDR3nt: TGTGCCTGGAGTGCCCAGCTTAATGAAAAACTGTTTTTT; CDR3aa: CAWSAQLNEKLFF
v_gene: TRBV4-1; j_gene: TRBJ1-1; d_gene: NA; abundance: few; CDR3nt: TGCGCCAGCAGCCTAGGTGGGTTCACTGAAGCTTTCTTT; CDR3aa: CASSLGGFTEAFF
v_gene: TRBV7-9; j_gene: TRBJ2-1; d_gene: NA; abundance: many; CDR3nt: TGTGCCAGCAGCACGGACCTTTACAATGAGCAGTTCTTC; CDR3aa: CASSTDLYNEQFF
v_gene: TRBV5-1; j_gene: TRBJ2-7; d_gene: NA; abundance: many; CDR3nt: TGCGCCAGCAGCCGGACTGGCGCGCTCGACGAGCAGTACTTC; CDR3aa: CASSRTGALDEQYF
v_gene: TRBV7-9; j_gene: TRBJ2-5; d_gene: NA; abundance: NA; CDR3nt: TGTGCCAGCAGCTGGCGCGGTGGGGCGGAGACCCAGTACTTC; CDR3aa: CASSWRGGAETQYF
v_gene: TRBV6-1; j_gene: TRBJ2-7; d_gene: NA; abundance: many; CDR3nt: TGTGCCAGCAGTGACTACGAGCAGTACTTC; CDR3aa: CASSDYEQYF
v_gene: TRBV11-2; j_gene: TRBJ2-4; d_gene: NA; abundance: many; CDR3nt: TGTGCCAGCAGCGTCCCCCTAGGAGCCAAAAACATTCAGTACTTC; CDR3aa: CASSVPLGAKNIQYF
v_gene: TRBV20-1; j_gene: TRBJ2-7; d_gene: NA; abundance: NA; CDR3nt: TGCAGTGCTATCGGGAACGCCGTTAGCTCCTACGAGCAGTACTTC; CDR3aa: CSAIGNAVSSYEQYF
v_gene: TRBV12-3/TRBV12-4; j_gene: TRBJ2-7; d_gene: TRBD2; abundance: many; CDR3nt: TGTGCCAGCAGTGTAACTAGCGGGGGTCGCTCCTACGAGCAGTACTTC; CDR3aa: CASSVTSGGRSYEQYF
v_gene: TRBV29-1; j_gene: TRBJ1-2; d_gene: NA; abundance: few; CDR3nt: TGCAGCGTCCCCGAGGGAGGGTATGGCTACACCTTC; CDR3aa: CSVPEGGYGYTF
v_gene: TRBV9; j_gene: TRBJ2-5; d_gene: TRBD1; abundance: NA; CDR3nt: TGTGCCAGCAGCGTAGATGAGGGGGCCCTCGTTACTTCGCAAGAGACCCAGTACTTC; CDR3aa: CASSVDEGALVTSQETQYF
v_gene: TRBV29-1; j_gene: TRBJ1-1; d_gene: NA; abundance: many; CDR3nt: TGCAGCGTTGAGTTGGAAGAACCCCAATCCGTGAACACTGAAGCTTTCTTT; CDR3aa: CSVELEEPQSVNTEAFF
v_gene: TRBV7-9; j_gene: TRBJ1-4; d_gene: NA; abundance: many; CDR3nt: TGTGCCAGCAGCTCCCCGACAGAGGTTGTCACTAATGAAAAACTGTTTTTT; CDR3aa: CASSSPTEVVTNEKLFF
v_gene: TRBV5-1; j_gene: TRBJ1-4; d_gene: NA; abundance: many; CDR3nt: TGCGCCAGCAGCAGAACCACGGGGACGACTAATGAAAAACTGTTTTTT; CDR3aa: CASSRTTGTTNEKLFF
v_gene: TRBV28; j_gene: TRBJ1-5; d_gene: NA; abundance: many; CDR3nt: TGTGCCAGCAACCCCGGGGGGGGTCAGCCCCAGCATTTT; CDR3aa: CASNPGGGQPQHF
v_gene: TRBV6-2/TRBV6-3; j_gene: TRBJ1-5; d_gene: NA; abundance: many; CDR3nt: TGTGCCAGCAGCTATAGTCCCAGCAATCAGCCCCAGCATTTT; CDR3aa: CASSYSPSNQPQHF
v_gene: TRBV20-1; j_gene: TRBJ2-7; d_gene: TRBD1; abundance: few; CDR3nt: TGCAGTGCATTGACAGGGGTATCCTACGAGCAGTACTTC; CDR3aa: CSALTGVSYEQYF
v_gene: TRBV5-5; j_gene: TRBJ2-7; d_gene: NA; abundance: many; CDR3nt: TGTGCCAGCAGCTTGGCGGTCGGGGCCTACGAGCAGTACTTC; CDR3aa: CASSLAVGAYEQYF
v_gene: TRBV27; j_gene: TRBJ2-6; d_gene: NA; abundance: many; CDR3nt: TGTGCCAGCAGTTTATTTCCGGGGGCCCCCTCTGGGGCCAACGTCCTGACTTTC; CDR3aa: CASSLFPGAPSGANVLTF
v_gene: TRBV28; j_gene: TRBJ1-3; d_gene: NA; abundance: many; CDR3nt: TGTGCCAGCAGCCGTGGACGGAGCTCTGGAAACACCATATATTTT; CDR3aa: CASSRGRSSGNTIYF
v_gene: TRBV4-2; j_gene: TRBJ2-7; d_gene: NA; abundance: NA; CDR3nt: TGTGCCAGCAGCCAAGGCCGGGCCACCTCCTCCGAGCAGTACTTC; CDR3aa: CASSQGRATSSEQYF
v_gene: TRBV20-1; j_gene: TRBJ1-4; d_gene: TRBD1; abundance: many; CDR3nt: TGCAGTGCTAGTGGGGGACAGGGGCGCAATGAAAAACTGTTTTTT; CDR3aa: CSASGGQGRNEKLFF
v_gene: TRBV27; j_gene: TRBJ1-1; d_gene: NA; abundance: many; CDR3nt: TGTGCCAGCAGTTTAATGGCGAACACTGAAGCTTTCTTT; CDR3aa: CASSLMANTEAFF
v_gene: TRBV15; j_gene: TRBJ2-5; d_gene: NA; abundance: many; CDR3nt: TGTGCCACCAGCAGAAGGCTAGGGGGGTACCAAGAGACCCAGTACTTC; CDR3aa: CATSRRLGGYQETQYF
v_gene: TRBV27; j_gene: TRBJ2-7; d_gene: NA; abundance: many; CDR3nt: TGTGCCAGCAGTCTAACAGGGCCGGTGGGGTACGAGCAGTACTTC; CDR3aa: CASSLTGPVGYEQYF
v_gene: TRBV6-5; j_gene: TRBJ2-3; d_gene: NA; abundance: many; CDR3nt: TGTGCCAGCAGTTACTCGGGACCAGATACGCAGTATTTT; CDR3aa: CASSYSGPDTQYF
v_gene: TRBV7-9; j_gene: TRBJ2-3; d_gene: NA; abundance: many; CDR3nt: TGTGCCAGCAGCTTAGTAACTACGGGTGCTCCCACAGATACGCAGTATTTT; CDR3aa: CASSLVTTGAPTDTQYF